This paragraph covers one T cell receptor (beta chain) sequence. Antigen unknown. This sample stems from a study of cytomegalovirus exposure and HLA in healthy donors. Use of 60 Vbeta and 13 Jbeta primers characterized the PCR. The assay was immunoSEQ multiplex PCR, and TCRdb's table has in-frame clones only and misses some. The data contain 85,000 to 130,000 clones, over 60% of them singletons. Study-wide points: Rarity marked most TCR sequences, yet some public TCRs occurred in many donors. Sequencing likely caused a cluster of highly shared sequence variants. An apparent linkage of common viral pathogens to several of the most significant clusters emerged in a later analysis.

The receptor was isolated from a woman aged 18-29 years in good health and CMV-seropositive. The sample consisted of PBMCs.

CDR3 nucleotides: TGTGCCAGTAGTATTTTGGCGGGAGGCCCCTACGAGCAGTACTTC. Protein sequence: CASSILAGGPYEQYF. The chain recombines TRBV19 with TRBJ2-7; TRBD2 matches at 8 bases. The CDR3 totals 15 residues. V lost 3 bases to trimming and J lost 2 bases; unmatched junction nucleotides: 6. In germline, CDR1 is LNHDA, CDR2 SQIVND (reference sequence).